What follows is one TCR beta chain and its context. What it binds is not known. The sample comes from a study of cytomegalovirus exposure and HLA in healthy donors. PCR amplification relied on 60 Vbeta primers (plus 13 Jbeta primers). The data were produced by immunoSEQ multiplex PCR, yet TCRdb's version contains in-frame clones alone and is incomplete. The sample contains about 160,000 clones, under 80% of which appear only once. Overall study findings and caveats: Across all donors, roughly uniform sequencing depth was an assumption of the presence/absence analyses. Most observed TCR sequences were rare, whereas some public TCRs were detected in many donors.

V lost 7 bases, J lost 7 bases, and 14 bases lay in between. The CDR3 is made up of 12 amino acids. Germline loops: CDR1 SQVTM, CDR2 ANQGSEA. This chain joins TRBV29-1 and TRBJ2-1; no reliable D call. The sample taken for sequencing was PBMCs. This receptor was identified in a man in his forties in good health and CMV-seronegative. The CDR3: CSALSVRNEQFF. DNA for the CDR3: TGCAGCGCCCTAAGCGTGAGGAATGAGCAGTTCTTC.